This T cell receptor (beta chain) derives from a study of blood T cells in healthy people across ages. Study-wide points: Older individuals had lower TCR beta diversity per million T cells (the decline was roughly linear).

Combining a sample-barcoded 5' primer with a J-beta primer mix, a second PCR ran for about 6 to 11 cycles. Each cDNA molecule was tagged by a template-switch adaptor that had 12 random nucleotides. Via MiXCR, TCRdb re-called the 5' RACE reads, giving one row per CDR3 protein. In the table there are about 1.6 million distinct CDR3 sequences, about 31% of which are singletons. With regard to this clonotype: What it recognizes is unknown. The germline gene is not matched at one end of the junction; a read error may be the cause.

No fewer than 6 million PBMCs went into each sample. With each sample, at least 5 micrograms of total RNA were extracted. The sample was blood. This receptor was identified in a woman in her twenties or thirties in good health.

The CDR3 loop reads CGVEGSGPSTEAFF. The DNA for the CDR3 is TGCGGCGTTGAGGGCAGCGGACCTTCCACTGAAGCTTTCTTT. The chain combines TRBV29-1 with TRBJ1-1; D unclear. The V gene's germline CDR1 is SQVTM and CDR2 ANQGSEA. The CDR3 covers 14 residues.